This is a list of T cell receptor beta chains from one sample in a study of shared clonotypes between healthy human individuals. Libraries were prepared by immunoSEQ multiplex PCR; TCRdb keeps only in-frame clonotypes and omits some of them. The sample has some 2,000,000 clones, nearly 97% seen once. The specimen was naive CD4+ T cells sorted from blood. Every receptor here comes from a man aged 18 to 30 in good health. Each CDR3 is given with its conserved first and last residue. D genes are given only for firm matches. The size of a clone is reported for some rows only, either as once, few or many, or as a class for expanded clones.

cdr3_aa	cdr3_nt	v_call	clone_size	j_call	d_call
CASRPVYTGELFF	TGTGCCAGCAGACCCGTGTACACCGGGGAGCTGTTTTTT	TRBV11-2	.	TRBJ2-2	.
CASNGQGDTGELFF	TGTGCCAGTAACGGACAGGGAGACACCGGGGAGCTGTTTTTT	TRBV11-2	.	TRBJ2-2	TRBD1
CASNAEGNLYEQYF	TGCGCCAGCAATGCGGAAGGAAACCTCTACGAGCAGTACTTC	TRBV10-1	.	TRBJ2-7	.
CAIRDTSGNTIYF	TGTGCCATCAGGGACACCTCTGGAAACACCATATATTTT	TRBV10-3	.	TRBJ1-3	.
CASKTGTNTEAFF	TGCGCCAGCAAAACAGGGACAAACACTGAAGCTTTCTTT	TRBV5-1	.	TRBJ1-1	.
CASSPKGGRTDTQYF	TGTGCCAGCAGCCCTAAAGGGGGGAGGACAGATACGCAGTATTTT	TRBV6-5	.	TRBJ2-3	.
CASSHRQGARETQYF	TGTGCCAGCAGCCACCGACAGGGGGCACGAGAGACCCAGTACTTC	TRBV27	.	TRBJ2-5	TRBD1
CASSLADPGYEQYF	TGCGCCAGCAGCTTGGCGGACCCGGGCTACGAGCAGTACTTC	TRBV5-1	.	TRBJ2-7	.
CAAGGSSGGTGELFF	TGTGCTGCGGGTGGTAGTAGCGGGGGTACCGGGGAGCTGTTTTTT	TRBV6-1	.	TRBJ2-2	TRBD2
CASTQGFMNTEAFF	TGCGCCAGTACACAGGGGTTTATGAACACTGAAGCTTTCTTT	TRBV5-1	.	TRBJ1-1	TRBD1
CASSYGTDQPQHF	TGTGCCAGCAGTTACGGCACGGATCAGCCCCAGCATTTT	TRBV6-6	.	TRBJ1-5	.
CASSDTGSGNTIYF	TGTGCCAGCAGTGACACCGGGAGTGGAAACACCATATATTTT	TRBV2	once	TRBJ1-3	.
CASSFAPQGRTGELFF	TGTGCTAGCAGCTTTGCCCCCCAAGGTCGGACCGGGGAGCTGTTTTTT	TRBV7-7	.	TRBJ2-2	.
CASSLSRGTYNEQFF	TGTGCCAGCAGCTTATCGAGGGGGACCTACAATGAGCAGTTCTTC	TRBV7-3	.	TRBJ2-1	.
CASRNRGTDTQYF	TGTGCCAGCCGTAACCGGGGCACAGATACGCAGTATTTT	TRBV6-5	.	TRBJ2-3	.
CASSLDTQGNSPLHF	TGCGCCAGCAGCTTGGATACTCAGGGTAATTCACCCCTCCACTTT	TRBV5-1	.	TRBJ1-6	.
CSVEISSGNTIYF	TGCAGCGTTGAAATCAGCTCTGGAAACACCATATATTTT	TRBV29-1	.	TRBJ1-3	.
CASSLRQGNYEQYF	TGTGCCAGCAGCTTACGACAGGGGAACTACGAGCAGTACTTC	TRBV13	once	TRBJ2-7	TRBD1
CASSYSRAGVDGYTF	TGTGCCAGCAGTTACTCGAGGGCAGGGGTTGACGGCTACACCTTC	TRBV6-5	.	TRBJ1-2	.
CASSSDRRAQYF	TGTGCCAGCAGCAGCGACAGACGGGCGCAGTATTTT	TRBV5-4	.	TRBJ2-3	.
CASSSYSNSPLHF	TGTGCCAGCAGCTCGTACAGTAATTCACCCCTCCACTTT	TRBV7-2	.	TRBJ1-6	.
CASSNPGQAYEQYF	TGTGCCAGTAGCAACCCGGGACAGGCCTACGAGCAGTACTTC	TRBV19	.	TRBJ2-7	TRBD1
CAAAGGDSGNTIYF	TGTGCAGCGGCGGGGGGGGACTCTGGAAACACCATATATTTT	TRBV6-5	.	TRBJ1-3	.
CASSQRLTGTGNGEQYF	TGTGCCAGCAGCCAAAGACTAACCGGGACAGGGAACGGCGAGCAGTACTTC	TRBV27	.	TRBJ2-7	TRBD1
CASSLDRAGELFF	TGTGCTAGCAGCTTAGACAGGGCCGGGGAGCTGTTTTTT	TRBV7-7	.	TRBJ2-2	TRBD1
CAWSARGLLGTEAFF	TGTGCCTGGAGTGCCAGGGGGCTCTTGGGCACTGAAGCTTTCTTT	TRBV30	once	TRBJ1-1	TRBD1
CASSEDWPNTGELFF	TGTGCCAGCAGTGAAGACTGGCCGAACACCGGGGAGCTGTTTTTT	TRBV2	.	TRBJ2-2	.
CAILTPGNTIYF	TGTGCCATCCTAACCCCTGGAAACACCATATATTTT	TRBV10-3	.	TRBJ1-3	.
CASSVRDRWTPLHF	TGTGCCAGCAGTGTCCGGGACAGGTGGACACCCCTCCACTTT	TRBV25-1	.	TRBJ1-6	TRBD1
CASSVMGRVDEKLFF	TGTGCCAGCAGCGTAATGGGCAGGGTTGATGAAAAACTGTTTTTT	TRBV9	once	TRBJ1-4	.
CASSLMYGETQYF	TGTGCCAGCAGCTTAATGTATGGGGAGACCCAGTACTTC	TRBV7-6	.	TRBJ2-5	.
CAWRAWDRGSNQPQHF	TGTGCCTGGAGAGCATGGGACAGGGGTAGCAATCAGCCCCAGCATTTT	TRBV30	.	TRBJ1-5	TRBD1
CASSLERTGNTGELFF	TGCGCCAGCAGCTTGGAACGTACGGGGAACACCGGGGAGCTGTTTTTT	TRBV5-1	.	TRBJ2-2	.
CASKGWSTDTQYF	TGTGCCAGCAAAGGGTGGAGCACAGATACGCAGTATTTT	TRBV6-5	.	TRBJ2-3	.
CASSLRGLYNEQFF	TGTGCCAGCAGCTTGAGGGGGCTGTACAATGAGCAGTTCTTC	TRBV5-6	.	TRBJ2-1	TRBD1
CASSQDTPTSGRAENEQFF	TGTGCCAGCAGCCAAGATACTCCGACTAGCGGGAGGGCTGAAAATGAGCAGTTCTTC	TRBV4-2	once	TRBJ2-1	TRBD2
CASTSGRGNEQFF	TGTGCCAGCACTAGCGGGAGAGGGAATGAGCAGTTCTTC	TRBV10-3	.	TRBJ2-1	TRBD2
CASSTGTSREQFF	TGTGCCAGCAGCACGGGGACTTCCCGTGAGCAGTTCTTC	TRBV7-2	.	TRBJ2-1	.
CASSPDRVSYEQYF	TGTGCCAGCAGCCCAGACAGGGTCTCCTACGAGCAGTACTTC	TRBV7-3	.	TRBJ2-7	TRBD1
CASSDRGSETEAFF	TGTGCCAGCAGTGACAGGGGGAGTGAAACTGAAGCTTTCTTT	TRBV6-1	.	TRBJ1-1	TRBD1
CAIRGAPGANVLTF	TGTGCCATCAGGGGTGCCCCTGGGGCCAACGTCCTGACTTTC	TRBV10-3	.	TRBJ2-6	.
CAISEVQETQYF	TGTGCCATCAGTGAGGTTCAAGAGACCCAGTACTTC	TRBV10-3	.	TRBJ2-5	.
CASSPSGGHTDTQYF	TGTGCCAGCTCGCCTAGCGGGGGGCACACAGATACGCAGTATTTT	TRBV18	.	TRBJ2-3	TRBD2
CASSRTPMGTGLYPDTQYF	TGTGCCAGCAGCCGGACCCCAATGGGCACAGGGCTTTACCCAGATACGCAGTATTTT	TRBV7-9	once	TRBJ2-3	.
CASSFGDRGNQPQHF	TGTGCCAGCAGCTTTGGGGATCGGGGCAATCAGCCCCAGCATTTT	TRBV7-2	.	TRBJ1-5	.
CASSYRDRGGEQYF	TGTGCCAGCAGTTACCGGGACAGGGGAGGCGAGCAGTACTTC	TRBV6-6	.	TRBJ2-7	TRBD1
CASSEGPYEQYF	TGCGCCAGCAGTGAAGGCCCCTACGAGCAGTACTTC	TRBV10-1	.	TRBJ2-7	.
CSVRNEKLFF	TGCAGCGTTCGGAATGAAAAACTGTTTTTT	TRBV29-1	.	TRBJ1-4	.
CASGLVYEQYF	TGCGCCAGCGGACTCGTCTACGAGCAGTACTTC	TRBV10-1	.	TRBJ2-7	.
CASSPLRSSNQPQHF	TGTGCCAGCAGCCCCCTTAGAAGTAGCAATCAGCCCCAGCATTTT	TRBV28	.	TRBJ1-5	.
CASSLGGRGSETQYF	TGTGCCAGCAGCTTAGGAGGTCGGGGGTCGGAGACCCAGTACTTC	TRBV7-3	.	TRBJ2-5	.